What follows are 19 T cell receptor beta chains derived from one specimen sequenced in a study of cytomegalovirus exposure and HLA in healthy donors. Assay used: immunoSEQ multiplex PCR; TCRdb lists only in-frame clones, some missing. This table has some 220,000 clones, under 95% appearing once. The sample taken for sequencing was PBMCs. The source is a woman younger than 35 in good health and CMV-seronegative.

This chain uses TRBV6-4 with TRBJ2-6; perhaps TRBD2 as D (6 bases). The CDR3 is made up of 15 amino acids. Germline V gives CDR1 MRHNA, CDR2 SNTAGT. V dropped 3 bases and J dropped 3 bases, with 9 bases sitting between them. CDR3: CASSEVRDGANVLTF. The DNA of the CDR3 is TGTGCCAGCAGTGAGGTGCGGGATGGGGCCAACGTCCTGACTTTC.

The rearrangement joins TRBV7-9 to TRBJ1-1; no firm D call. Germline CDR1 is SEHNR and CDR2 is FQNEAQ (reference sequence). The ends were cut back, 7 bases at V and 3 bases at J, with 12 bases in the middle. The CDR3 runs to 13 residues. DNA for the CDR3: TGTGCCAGCATCCCTGGGAGATACACTGAAGCTTTCTTT. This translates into CASIPGRYTEAFF.

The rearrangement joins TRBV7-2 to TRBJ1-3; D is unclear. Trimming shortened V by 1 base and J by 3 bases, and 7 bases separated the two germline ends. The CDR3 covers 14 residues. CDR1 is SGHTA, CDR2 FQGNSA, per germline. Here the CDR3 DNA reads TGTGCCAGCAGCTTAGGAGGGTTTGGAAACACCATATATTTT. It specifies CASSLGGFGNTIYF.

Written as DNA, the CDR3 is TGTGCCTGGAGCGGTACAGGGGGGCCTGCGGCCCAGCATTTT. Its protein product is CAWSGTGGPAAQHF. The chain carries TRBV30 and TRBJ1-5; 8 bases match TRBD1. This CDR3 has 14 residues. Germline-derived CDR1 and CDR2 are GTSNPN and SVGIG (reference sequence). Trimming took 3 bases from V and 11 from J; bases not matched to a gene: 12.

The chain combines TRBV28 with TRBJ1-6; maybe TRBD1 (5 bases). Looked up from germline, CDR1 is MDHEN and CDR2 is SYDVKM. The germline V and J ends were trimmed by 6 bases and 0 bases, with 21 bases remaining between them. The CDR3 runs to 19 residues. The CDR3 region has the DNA TGTGCCAGCAGCCCACTCGGTGGCAGGGTCAGCTCCTATAATTCACCCCTCCACTTT. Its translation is CASSPLGGRVSSYNSPLHF.

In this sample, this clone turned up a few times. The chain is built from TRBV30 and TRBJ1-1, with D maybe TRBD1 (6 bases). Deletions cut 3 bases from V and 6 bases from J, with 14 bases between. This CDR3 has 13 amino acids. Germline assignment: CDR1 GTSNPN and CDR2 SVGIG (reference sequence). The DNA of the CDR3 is TGTGCCTGGAGGGCTACAGGGATCGCTGAAGCTTTCTTT. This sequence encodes CAWRATGIAEAFF.

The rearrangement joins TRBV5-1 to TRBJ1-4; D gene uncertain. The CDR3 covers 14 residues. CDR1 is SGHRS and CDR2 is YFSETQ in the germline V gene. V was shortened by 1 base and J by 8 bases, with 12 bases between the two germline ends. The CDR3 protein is CASSLSFGEEKLFF. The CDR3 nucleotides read TGCGCCAGCAGCTTGAGTTTCGGAGAGGAAAAACTGTTTTTT.

CDR3 nucleotides: TGTGCCAGCAGCCCACCGGGACTGCCTTGGGTCCTGACTTTC. Protein product: CASSPPGLPWVLTF. This chain joins TRBV5-4 and TRBJ2-6; a weak D match, TRBD2 (6 bases). CDR3 size: 14 residues. V dropped 4 bases and J dropped 13 bases, with 18 bases sitting between them. Germline V CDR1 and CDR2: SGHNT, YYREEE (reference sequence).

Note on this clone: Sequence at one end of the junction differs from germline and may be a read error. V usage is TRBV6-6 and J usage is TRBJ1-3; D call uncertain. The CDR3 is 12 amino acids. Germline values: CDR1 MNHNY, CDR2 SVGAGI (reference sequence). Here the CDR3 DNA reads TGTGCCAGCAGGTACTCTGGAAACACCATATATTTT. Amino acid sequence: CASRYSGNTIYF.

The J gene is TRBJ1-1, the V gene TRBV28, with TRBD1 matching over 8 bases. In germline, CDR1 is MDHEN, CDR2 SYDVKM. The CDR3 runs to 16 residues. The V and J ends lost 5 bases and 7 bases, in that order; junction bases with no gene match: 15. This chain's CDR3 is CASSMTFGQGINEAFF. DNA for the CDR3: TGTGCCAGCAGTATGACCTTCGGACAGGGTATTAATGAAGCTTTCTTT.

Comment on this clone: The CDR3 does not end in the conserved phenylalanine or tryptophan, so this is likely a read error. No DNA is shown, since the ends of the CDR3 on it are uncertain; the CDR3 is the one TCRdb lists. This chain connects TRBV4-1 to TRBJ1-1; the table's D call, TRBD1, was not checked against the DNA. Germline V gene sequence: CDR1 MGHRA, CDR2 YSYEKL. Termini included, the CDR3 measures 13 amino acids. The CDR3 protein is CASSQDRDTHPFI.

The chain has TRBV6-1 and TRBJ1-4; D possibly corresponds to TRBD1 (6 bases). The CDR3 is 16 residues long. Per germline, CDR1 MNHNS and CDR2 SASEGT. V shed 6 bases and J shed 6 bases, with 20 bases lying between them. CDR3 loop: CASRELDSTYYEKLFF. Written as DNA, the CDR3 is TGTGCCAGCAGGGAACTGGACAGCACCTACTATGAAAAACTGTTTTTT.

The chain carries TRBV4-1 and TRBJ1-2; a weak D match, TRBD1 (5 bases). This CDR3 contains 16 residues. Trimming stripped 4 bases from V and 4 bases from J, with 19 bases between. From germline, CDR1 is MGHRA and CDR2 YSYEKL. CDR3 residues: CASSLSIEGDSYGYTF. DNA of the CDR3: TGCGCCAGCAGCCTTAGTATCGAAGGGGATTCCTATGGCTACACCTTC.

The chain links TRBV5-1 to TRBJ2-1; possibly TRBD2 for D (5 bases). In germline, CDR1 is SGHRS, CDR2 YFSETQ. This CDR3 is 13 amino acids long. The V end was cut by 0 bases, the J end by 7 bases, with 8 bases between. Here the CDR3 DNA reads TGCGCCAGCAGCTTGGCCGCGGGTAATGAGCAGTTCTTC. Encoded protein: CASSLAAGNEQFF.

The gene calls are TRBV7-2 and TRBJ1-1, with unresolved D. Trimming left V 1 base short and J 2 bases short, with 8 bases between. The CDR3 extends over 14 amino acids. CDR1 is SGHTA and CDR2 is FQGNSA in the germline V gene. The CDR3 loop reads CASSLVGRNTEAFF. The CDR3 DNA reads TGTGCCAGCAGCTTAGTCGGTCGAAACACTGAAGCTTTCTTT.

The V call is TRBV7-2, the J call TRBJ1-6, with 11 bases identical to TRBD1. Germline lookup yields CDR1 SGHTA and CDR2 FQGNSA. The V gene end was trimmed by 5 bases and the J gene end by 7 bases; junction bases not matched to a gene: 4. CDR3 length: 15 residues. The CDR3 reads CASSRWTGGNSPLHF. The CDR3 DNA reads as TGTGCCAGCAGCCGTTGGACAGGGGGCAATTCACCCCTCCACTTT.

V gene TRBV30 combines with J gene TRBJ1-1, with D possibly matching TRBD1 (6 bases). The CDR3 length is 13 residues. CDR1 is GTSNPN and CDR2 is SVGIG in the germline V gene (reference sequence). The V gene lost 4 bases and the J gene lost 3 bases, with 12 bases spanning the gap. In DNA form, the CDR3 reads TGTGCCTGGATAATGACAGGATACACTGAAGCTTTCTTT. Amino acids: CAWIMTGYTEAFF.

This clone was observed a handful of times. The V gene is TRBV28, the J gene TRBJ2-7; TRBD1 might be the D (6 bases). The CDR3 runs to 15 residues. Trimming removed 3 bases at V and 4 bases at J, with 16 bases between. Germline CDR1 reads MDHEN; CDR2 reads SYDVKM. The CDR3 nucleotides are TGTGCCAGCAGTTTCGAACAGGGTATTAGGTACGAGCAGTACTTC. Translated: CASSFEQGIRYEQYF.

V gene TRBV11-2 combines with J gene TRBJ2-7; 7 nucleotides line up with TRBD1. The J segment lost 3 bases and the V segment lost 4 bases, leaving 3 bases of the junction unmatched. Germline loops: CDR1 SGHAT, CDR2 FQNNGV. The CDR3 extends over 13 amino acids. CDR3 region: CASSSTGDYEQYF. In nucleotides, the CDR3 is TGTGCCAGCAGCTCCACAGGGGACTACGAGCAGTACTTC.